This TCR beta chain was captured in a study of control samples from healthy donors and cancer patients. The CDR3 is 16 residues long. The V gene end was trimmed by 4 bases and the J gene end by 4 bases; junction bases not matched to a gene: 7. Germline CDR1 reads SGHRS; CDR2 reads YFSETQ. Sequencing used immunoSEQ multiplex PCR; TCRdb keeps in-frame clones, though not all of them. The sample carries a few hundred thousand clones, around 90% recorded once. The clonotype originates from a man aged 40-49 years with head and neck cancer. Sequenced input: PBMCs. V usage is TRBV5-1 and J usage is TRBJ2-2, with TRBD1 matching 10 bases. Here the CDR3 reads CASSRGQGTGTGELFF. For the CDR3, the DNA is TGCGCCAGCAGCCGGGGACAGGGGACGGGCACCGGGGAGCTGTTTTTT.